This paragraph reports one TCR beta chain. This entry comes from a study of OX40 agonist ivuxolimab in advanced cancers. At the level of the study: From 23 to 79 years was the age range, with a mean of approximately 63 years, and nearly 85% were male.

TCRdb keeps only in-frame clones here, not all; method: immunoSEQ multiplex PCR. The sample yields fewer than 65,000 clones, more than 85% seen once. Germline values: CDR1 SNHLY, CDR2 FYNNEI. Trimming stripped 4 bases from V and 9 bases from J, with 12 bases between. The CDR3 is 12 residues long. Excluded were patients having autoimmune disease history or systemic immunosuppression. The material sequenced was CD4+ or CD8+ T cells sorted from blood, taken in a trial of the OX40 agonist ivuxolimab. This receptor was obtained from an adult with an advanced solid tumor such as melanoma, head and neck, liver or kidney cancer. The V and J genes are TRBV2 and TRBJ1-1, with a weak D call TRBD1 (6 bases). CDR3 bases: TGTGCCAGCAGTGCCCAAACAGGGAAAGCTTTCTTT. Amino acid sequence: CASSAQTGKAFF.